These T cell receptor beta chains were read from a single sample in a study of T cells in Graves' hyperthyroidism and ophthalmopathy. TCRdb recomputed calls from the multiplex PCR reads with MiXCR, one row per CDR3 protein. The table shows about 480,000 distinct CDR3 sequences, with 22% occurring only once. The sample comprised blood. The source is a woman between 65 and 79 years old with Graves' ophthalmopathy. CDR3s include the opening cysteine and the closing phenylalanine or tryptophan. The D gene is left open where the match is weak. Clone size appears in some rows only: once, few, many, or a class for an expanded clone.

v_gene,d_gene,j_gene,abundance,CDR3nt,CDR3aa
TRBV6-2/TRBV6-3,TRBD2,TRBJ2-1,.,TGTGCCAGCGGACTAGCGGGAGAGGATGAGCAGTTCTTC,CASGLAGEDEQFF
TRBV20-1,.,TRBJ1-1,few,TGCAGTGCTGCGCCTCGTGTATTACTCACTGAAGCTTTCTTT,CSAAPRVLLTEAFF
TRBV20-1,.,TRBJ2-1,.,TGCAGTGCCGCTAGACTAGATCCCTCCTACAATGAGCAGTTCTTC,CSAARLDPSYNEQFF
TRBV20-1,.,TRBJ1-1,.,TGCAGTGCTGGGCGGGGGCAGATGAACACTGAAGCTTTCTTT,CSAGRGQMNTEAFF
TRBV2,.,TRBJ2-3,many,TGTGCCATCTTAGCGCCAATTAACACAGATACGCAGTATTTT,CAILAPINTDTQYF
TRBV20-1,.,TRBJ2-7,.,TGCAGTGCCTCGACTTTCTACGAGCAGTACTTC,CSASTFYEQYF
TRBV25-1,.,TRBJ2-5,few,TGTGCCAGCGGGGGACCCCTGGGACAGTACTTC,CASGGPLGQYF
TRBV12-3/TRBV12-4,.,TRBJ2-1,many,TGTGCCAGCAGTTTAGCGCGAGGGTTGAGTGAGCAGTTCTTC,CASSLARGLSEQFF
TRBV29-1,.,TRBJ2-1,few,TGCAGCGTCGACGGGGCCCGGGGGCACAATGAGCAGTTCTTC,CSVDGARGHNEQFF
TRBV4-3,TRBD2,TRBJ2-1,.,TGCGCCAGCAGCCGAGAAGATTTAGCGGGGTCCTACAATGAGCAGTTCTTC,CASSREDLAGSYNEQFF
TRBV6-2/TRBV6-3,.,TRBJ1-2,.,TGTGCCAGCAGCCTCGCGCGTGGTGGCTACACCTTC,CASSLARGGYTF
TRBV9,TRBD1,TRBJ2-2,.,TGTGCCAGCAGCGTAGAACAGGGGGCGATCACCGGGGAGCTGTTTTTT,CASSVEQGAITGELFF
TRBV12-3/TRBV12-4,.,TRBJ2-1,.,TGTGCCAGCAGTTTAGAGGCTACTTCTCTGTTCTTC,CASSLEATSLFF
TRBV6-2/TRBV6-3,TRBD2,TRBJ2-5,many,TGTGCCAGCAAGCTTAGCGGGCAAGAGACCCAGTACTTC,CASKLSGQETQYF
TRBV11-2,.,TRBJ1-2,many,TGTGCCAGCAGAAAAACAGGGCTAGCTAACTATGGCTACACCTTC,CASRKTGLANYGYTF
TRBV10-3,TRBD2,TRBJ2-1,few,TGTGCCGTGGGAGGGGAGCAGTTCTTC,CAVGGEQFF
TRBV20-1,TRBD1,TRBJ2-7,many,TGCAGTGCTAGCCCCGGGACAGGGGGAAGCGAGCAGTACTTC,CSASPGTGGSEQYF
TRBV6-1,TRBD2,TRBJ2-3,many,TGTGCCAGCAGTCGACTAGCGGTTACAGATACGCAGTATTTT,CASSRLAVTDTQYF
TRBV20-1,.,TRBJ1-3,.,TGCAGTGCTTTTGCCTCTGGAAACACCATATATTTT,CSAFASGNTIYF
TRBV12-3/TRBV12-4,.,TRBJ2-1,many,TGTGCCAGCAGTTTAGACCCCCCTAGTGTAGGTAGAAAAGAACACAATGAGCAGTTCTTC,CASSLDPPSVGRKEHNEQFF
TRBV27,TRBD1,TRBJ2-3,.,TGTGCCGGCAGTGCCTGGACAGGGGGCGGGGGCACAGATACGCAGTATTTT,CAGSAWTGGGGTDTQYF
TRBV5-1,.,TRBJ1-2,few,TGCGCCAGCAGCTTGGGCTCAGGGGTCTATGGCTACACCTTC,CASSLGSGVYGYTF
TRBV18,.,TRBJ1-1,.,TGTGCCAGCTCACCCGGACGCTGGAACACTGAAGCTTTCTTT,CASSPGRWNTEAFF
TRBV12-3/TRBV12-4,TRBD1,TRBJ2-7,many,TGTGCCAGCAGCTCCGACAGGGGGCAATACGAGCAGTACTTC,CASSSDRGQYEQYF
TRBV7-9,.,TRBJ2-2,many,TGTGCCAGCAGCCCGACCCGGCCGGGAACGATCCACGGGGAGCTGTTTTTT,CASSPTRPGTIHGELFF
TRBV9,.,TRBJ2-7,.,TGTGCCAGCAGCGTAGGAATAGGGGGAGGGTTTGGCGAGCAGTACTTC,CASSVGIGGGFGEQYF
TRBV30,TRBD2,TRBJ2-3,few,TGTGCCTGGAGTAGCAGCGGGAGGGGAACAGATACGCAGTATTTT,CAWSSSGRGTDTQYF
TRBV10-2,.,TRBJ2-5,few,TGCGCCAGCAGGTACCAGGGGGAGACCCAGTACTTC,CASRYQGETQYF
TRBV3-1,.,TRBJ2-5,once,TGTGCCAGCAGCCGGCGGGGGCTTAAAGAGACCCAGTACTTC,CASSRRGLKETQYF
TRBV11-2,TRBD2,TRBJ2-5,few,TGTGCCAGCAGCCAAGGTGGGGGGGGACAAGAGACCCAGTACTTC,CASSQGGGGQETQYF
TRBV6-1,TRBD1,TRBJ1-1,few,TGTGCCGGCAGAGCCGGGACAGGGGGCTTTACTGAAGCTTTCTTT,CAGRAGTGGFTEAFF
TRBV12-3/TRBV12-4,.,TRBJ1-1,many,TGTGCCAGCAGCCACGGGACATTGAACACTGAAGCTTTCTTT,CASSHGTLNTEAFF